This TCR beta chain was sequenced in a study of T cell repertoires in cytomegalovirus infection. Study-wide background: Through public TCR beta signatures, both CMV infection and matching HLA type were indicated.

The V gene end was trimmed by 3 bases and the J gene end by 0 bases; junction bases not matched to a gene: 8. The CDR3 loop spans 16 amino acids. Germline V gives CDR1 SEHNR, CDR2 FQNEAQ (reference sequence). This clonotype has just a few counts. What it binds is unknown. Study-level points and caveats: Carriers of CMV and the relevant HLA type were discriminated by public TCR beta frequency. Predominance within the ex vivo response was attributable to HLA-C-restricted CMV-specific TCR beta clonotypes.

TCRdb redid the calling of the reads with MiXCR, one entry per CDR3 protein. The data contain under 300,000 distinct CDR3 sequences, 17% of them singletons. The genes are TRBV7-9 and TRBJ2-7, with TRBD1 matching 7 bases. The sequenced sample consisted of CD8+ T cells from PBMCs. The sequence derives from a human donor in good health (CMV status not recorded). Some clones in this sample may be carry-over from other donors' samples. In DNA, the CDR3 is TGTGCCAGCAGCTTGTCCCGAGACAGGGCCTCCTACGAGCAGTACTTC. As protein: CASSLSRDRASYEQYF.